This T cell receptor beta chain was captured by sequencing in a study of post-analysis software for immune sequencing data. Germline V gene data show CDR1 as LGHNA and CDR2 as YNFKEQ. V shed 5 bases and J shed 5 bases, with 19 bases lying between them. The length of the CDR3 is 16 residues. A remark on this clonotype: The antigen remains unidentified.

Study-level results: Patients had higher frequencies than controls of four to six TRBV segments, including TRBV5-6, TRBV5-1 and TRBV20-1.

Each TCR beta cDNA library carried unique molecular identifiers. TCRdb independently ran MiXCR on the PCR reads; one entry per CDR3 protein. This table holds 650,000 to 900,000 distinct CDR3 sequences, 46% found once. The chain is built from TRBV4-2 and TRBJ2-1; D possibly uses TRBD1 or TRBD2 (5 bases each). Sequencing was done on a sample of blood. The TCR comes from a girl under 18 with multiple sclerosis. Here the CDR3 DNA reads TGTGCCAGCAGCTCCGCCCAGGGTGCGAGGGACAATGAGCAGTTCTTC. Protein product: CASSSAQGARDNEQFF.